These 2 T cell receptor beta chains were all obtained from the same sample, sequenced in a study of identical twins. From the 5' RACE reads, TCRdb called clonotypes with MiXCR, one entry per CDR3 protein. The table records about 690,000 distinct CDR3 sequences, roughly 6% of them present only once. The sample was naive T cells sorted from blood. The receptors shown here come from a man younger than 30 in good health.

The CDR3: CASSHEAGAGNEQFF. CDR3 coding DNA: TGTGCCAGCTCACACGAAGCGGGAGCAGGAAATGAGCAGTTCTTC. The chain links TRBV18 to TRBJ2-1; 8 bases are shared with TRBD2. Germline assignment: CDR1 KGHSH and CDR2 LQKENI. V lost 4 bases and J lost 7; bases outside the gene matches: 9. The length of the CDR3 is 15 residues.

The gene calls are TRBV6-1 and TRBJ1-1; TRBD1 might be the D (5 bases). Trimming shortened V by 3 bases and J by 4 bases, and 15 bases separated the two germline ends. This CDR3 has 15 amino acids. Germline V CDR1 and CDR2: MNHNS, SASEGT. Written as DNA, the CDR3 is TGTGCCAGCAGTGATGAGGGGCGGCCGGGCACTGAAGCTTTCTTT. Translating gives CASSDEGRPGTEAFF.